Shown below are 17 T cell receptor beta chains from a single sample sequenced in a study of OX40 agonist ivuxolimab in advanced cancers. Only in-frame clones appear in the TCRdb table, and some are missing; sequencing was by immunoSEQ multiplex PCR. The data contain around 67,000 clones, about 90% of them singletons. The sequencing here drew on CD4+ or CD8+ T cells sorted from blood, taken in a trial of the OX40 agonist ivuxolimab. These receptors came from an adult with an advanced solid tumor such as melanoma, head and neck, liver or kidney cancer.

The sample holds one count of this clone. J is TRBJ2-7 and V is TRBV25-1; 12 bases fit TRBD2. After removal of 5 bases from V and 7 bases from J, the junction contained 12 bases not matched to a gene. The CDR3 runs to 16 residues. CDR1 MGHDK and CDR2 SYGVNS come from the germline V gene. CDR3 loop: CASSPLAGGSLSEQYF. The CDR3 DNA is TGTGCCAGCAGTCCCCTAGCGGGAGGGTCTCTTTCGGAGCAGTACTTC.

The V gene is TRBV9, the J gene TRBJ1-2, with 8 bases identical to TRBD1. Germline CDR1 is SGDLS and CDR2 is YYNGEE. The CDR3 runs to 15 residues. Trimming cost V 3 bases and J 4 bases; bases outside gene matches: 8. CDR3 region: CASSAGDRGAYGYTF. As DNA, the CDR3 is TGTGCCAGCAGCGCGGGTGACAGGGGAGCCTATGGCTACACCTTC.

The CDR3 bases are TGTGCCAGCAGTTACTCCCCTTCCTCCTACGAGCAGTACTTC. It specifies CASSYSPSSYEQYF. The chain combines TRBV6-5 with TRBJ2-7; D is undetermined. V lost 0 bases, J lost 0 bases, and 6 bases lay in between. This CDR3 comprises 14 residues. CDR1 and CDR2 from the germline V gene are MNHEY and SVGAGI.

This chain links TRBV4-3 with TRBJ1-2, with no clear D. The ends were cut back, 0 bases at V and 7 bases at J, with 15 bases in the middle. The germline CDR1 and CDR2 sequences are LGHNA and YSLEER. This CDR3 spans 15 amino acids. The chain's CDR3 is CASSQDPGSLGGYTF. The CDR3 nucleotides are TGCGCCAGCAGCCAAGACCCCGGGAGTCTGGGTGGCTACACCTTC.

The rearrangement joins TRBV5-4 to TRBJ1-4; a possible D gene is TRBD1 (5 bases). Looked up from germline, CDR1 is SGHNT and CDR2 is YYREEE (reference sequence). The V end was cut by 4 bases, the J end by 0 bases, with 13 bases between. The CDR3 has 16 amino acids. CDR3 residues: CASSPGGDATNEKLFF. DNA for the CDR3: TGTGCCAGCAGCCCCGGAGGGGATGCAACTAATGAAAAACTGTTTTTT.

The rearrangement joins TRBV10-2 to TRBJ1-2; unclear D gene. Trimming pared 3 bases from V and 4 bases from J, leaving 12 bases between. The length of the CDR3 is 14 residues. In germline, CDR1 is WSHSY, CDR2 SAAADI. CDR3 in amino acids: CASSDQRAVYGYTF. As DNA, the CDR3 is TGCGCCAGCAGTGATCAGCGGGCAGTCTATGGCTACACCTTC.

In its sample, this clone was seen a few times. J is TRBJ2-5 and V is TRBV9; D is perhaps TRBD1 or TRBD2 (5 bases each). With 4 bases removed from V and 5 bases from J, the gap between germline ends came to 18 bases. The CDR3 contains 15 residues. Germline assignment: CDR1 SGDLS and CDR2 YYNGEE. The CDR3 DNA follows: TGTGCCAGCAGCTTGAACCCTGGGGGTGGGGAGACCCAGTACTTC. Its protein product is CASSLNPGGGETQYF.

The chain uses TRBV7-9 and TRBJ1-2, with 10 bases matching TRBD1. There are 15 residues in the CDR3. Germline V gene data show CDR1 as SEHNR and CDR2 as FQNEAQ (reference sequence). Trimming took 5 bases from V and 7 from J; bases not matched to a gene: 10. CDR3 in amino acids: CASSPARGTGAGYTF. In nucleotides, the CDR3 is TGTGCCAGCAGCCCTGCCCGAGGGACAGGGGCTGGCTACACCTTC. Full variable domain (outside the CDR3, taken from reference TRBV7-9 and TRBJ1-2): DTGVSQNPRHKITKRGQNVTFRCDPISEHNRLYWYRQTLGQGPEFLTYFQNEAQLEKSRLLSDRFSAERPKGSFSTLEIQRTEQGDSAMYLCASSPARGTGAGYTFGSGTRLTVV.

The chain links TRBV19 to TRBJ2-3; no reliable D call. From germline, CDR1 is LNHDA and CDR2 SQIVND (reference sequence). Trimming left V 6 bases short and J 3 bases short, with 16 bases between. There are 15 residues in the CDR3. The CDR3 nucleotides read TGTGCCAGTAGCTCCATGGGAAAGGAGACAGATACGCAGTATTTT. This gives the protein CASSSMGKETDTQYF. The whole variable domain, remainder taken from reference TRBV19 and TRBJ2-3, is DGGITQSPKYLFRKEGQNVTLSCEQNLNHDAMYWYRQDPGQGLRLIYYSQIVNDFQKGDIAEGYSVSREKKESFPLTVTSAQKNPTAFYLCASSSMGKETDTQYFGPGTRLTVL.

V usage is TRBV6-1 and J usage is TRBJ2-7, with 9 bases aligning to TRBD1. V was clipped by 2 bases and J by 1 base; unmatched bases: 3. In germline, CDR1 is MNHNS, CDR2 SASEGT. This CDR3 region has 15 residues. CDR3 DNA: TGTGCCAGCAGTGAACTAGGGACAGGGTCCTACGAGCAGTACTTC. Its translation: CASSELGTGSYEQYF.

The genes are TRBV19 and TRBJ2-1; D might be TRBD2 (6 bases). CDR1 LNHDA and CDR2 SQIVND come from the germline V gene (reference sequence). The CDR3 is 18 residues long. V was pared by 6 bases and J by 1 base, with 22 bases between. The CDR3 region has the DNA TGTGCCAGTAGCCGTGGTTCGTCACTAGCCGGATCCTACAATGAGCAGTTCTTC. Translation: CASSRGSSLAGSYNEQFF.

A single count supports this clone. The chain has TRBV9 and TRBJ2-5, with 7 bases fitting TRBD2. From germline, CDR1 is SGDLS and CDR2 YYNGEE. Germline trimming cut 0 bases from V and 5 bases from J; bases unmatched to any gene: 1. CDR3 length: 13 amino acids. The CDR3 here is CASSVGSGETQYF. The CDR3 DNA reads as TGTGCCAGCAGCGTAGGTAGCGGGGAGACCCAGTACTTC.

The CDR3 nucleotides are TGTGCCAGCAGTGAATTAGGGGGGTATACTGAAGCTTTCTTT. Encoded protein: CASSELGGYTEAFF. J is TRBJ1-1 and V is TRBV25-1; perhaps TRBD1 as D (6 bases). V was trimmed by 1 base and J by 5 bases, leaving 11 bases between them. CDR3 size: 14 residues. Germline values: CDR1 MGHDK, CDR2 SYGVNS.

The chain uses TRBV7-2 and TRBJ2-3, with D hard to call. The CDR3 spans 12 residues. V shed 1 base and J shed 5 bases, with 4 bases lying between them. CDR1 is SGHTA, CDR2 FQGNSA, per germline. The CDR3: CASSLDRDTQYF. The CDR3 DNA reads as TGTGCCAGCAGCTTAGATAGAGATACGCAGTATTTT. Looking up the rest from reference TRBV7-2 and TRBJ2-3 gives the full variable domain: GAGVSQSPSNKVTEKGKDVELRCDPISGHTALYWYRQSLGQGLEFLIYFQGNSAPDKSGLPSDRFSAERTGGSVSTLTIQRTQQEDSAVYLCASSLDRDTQYFGPGTRLTVL.

The chain has TRBV7-2 and TRBJ2-7; 9 bases align to TRBD1. CDR3 length equals 15 residues. The V and J ends lost 6 bases and 0 bases, in that order; junction bases with no gene match: 6. Germline V gene data show CDR1 as SGHTA and CDR2 as FQGNSA. CDR3 amino acids: CASRPTGGGSYEQYF. The CDR3 coding sequence is TGTGCCAGCAGACCGACAGGGGGGGGCTCCTACGAGCAGTACTTC.

The chain uses TRBV30 and TRBJ1-6, with 7 positions matching TRBD1. Germline V CDR1 and CDR2: GTSNPN, SVGIG (reference sequence). CDR3 length: 13 amino acids. V lost 3 bases and J lost 7; bases outside the gene matches: 3. The CDR3 region has the DNA TGTGCCTGGAGCCAGGACAGGAATTCACCCCTCCACTTT. Amino acids: CAWSQDRNSPLHF. The full variable domain, in which reference TRBV30 and TRBJ1-6 provide the parts outside the CDR3, is SQTIHQWPATLVQPVGSPLSLECTVEGTSNPNLYWYRQAAGRGLQLLFYSVGIGQISSEVPQNLSASRPQDRQFILSSKKLLLSDSGFYLCAWSQDRNSPLHFGNGTRLTVT.

CDR3 residues: CASSLGSGGALDTQYF. Here the CDR3 DNA reads TGTGCCAGCAGCTTAGGGAGCGGGGGGGCTTTAGATACGCAGTATTTT. The chain links TRBV7-2 to TRBJ2-3; 10 bases are shared with TRBD2. The V gene end was trimmed by 1 base and the J gene end by 5 bases; junction bases not matched to a gene: 6. The V gene's germline CDR1 is SGHTA and CDR2 FQGNSA. The CDR3 has 16 amino acids.